The clone carrying this TCR beta chain was seen repeatedly, ten times or more. The antigen is not known. TCRdb called the 5' RACE reads again in MiXCR, with one record for every CDR3 protein. Found here are 300,000 to 400,000 distinct CDR3 sequences, roughly 21% of them singletons; the top ten hold around 12%. The length of the CDR3 is 16 residues. Per the germline V gene, CDR1 is MNHEY and CDR2 is SMNVEV (reference sequence). V gave up 5 bases and J gave up 3 bases, with 18 bases separating them. The record originates from a study of T-cell memory formation after mild COVID-19. Findings and limits, study-wide: Memory from before infection featured some responding clones, which suggests cross-reactive memory joined. Contracting clones from day 15 to 85 had balanced CD4/CD8; later expanders favoured CD4+.

This sequence was found in an adult woman who had mild COVID-19 (a few samples of this study predate the infection). Cell type and time point are not known. The chain couples TRBV27 to TRBJ2-3; TRBD1 or TRBD2 may be the D gene (6 bases each). Sequenced: PBMCs or a T cell subset sorted from them (not recorded which). The CDR3 region has the DNA TGTGCCAGCAGTAGAACTAGCAGGGGTTCGACAGATACGCAGTATTTT. Its translation is CASSRTSRGSTDTQYF.